The next 8 T cell receptor beta chains were all read from a single sample in a study of cytomegalovirus exposure and HLA in healthy donors. Primers included in the PCR were 60 Vbeta and 13 Jbeta primers. This table comes from immunoSEQ multiplex PCR, and its TCRdb copy is limited to in-frame clones, with some not included. In the table there are 100,000 or so clones, around 80% of which are singletons. The sequenced sample was PBMCs. The receptors were gathered from a woman aged 50 to 65 in good health and CMV-seropositive.

The chain couples TRBV5-1 to TRBJ2-4, with 12 bases matching TRBD1. This CDR3 is built from 18 residues. The V gene's germline CDR1 is SGHRS and CDR2 YFSETQ. Trimming cost V 3 bases and J 0 bases; bases outside gene matches: 7. The CDR3 nucleotides are TGCGCCAGCAGCTCGGGAAGGGACAGGGGGCTAGCCAAAAACATTCAGTACTTC. This encodes CASSSGRDRGLAKNIQYF. The whole variable domain, remainder taken from reference TRBV5-1 and TRBJ2-4, is KAGVTQTPRYLIKTRGQQVTLSCSPISGHRSVSWYQQTPGQGLQFLFEYFSETQRNKGNFPGRFSGRQFSNSRSEMNVSTLELGDSALYLCASSSGRDRGLAKNIQYFGAGTRLSVL.

The chain uses TRBV7-3 and TRBJ2-7, with D possibly being TRBD2 (5 bases). V was pared by 5 bases and J by 1 base, with 15 bases between. CDR1 and CDR2 from the germline V gene are SGHTA and FQGTGA. The CDR3 spans 15 residues. CDR3 sequence (DNA): TGTGCCAGCAGCCCCCGGGCGGGTACTTCCTACGAGCAGTACTTC. Its protein product is CASSPRAGTSYEQYF.

This CDR3 reads CASSPRAGTPYQETQYF. CDR3 bases: TGTGCCAGCAGCCCACGAGCGGGAACGCCCTACCAAGAGACCCAGTACTTC. The chain is built from TRBV28 and TRBJ2-5; TRBD2 aligns across 7 bases. Germline CDR1 MDHEN, CDR2 SYDVKM. V lost 6 bases, J lost 0 bases, and 13 bases stayed unmatched. The CDR3 covers 17 residues.

This clone was observed a few times. CDR3 sequence: CASARGETQYF. Written as DNA, the CDR3 is TGTGCCAGCGCTCGGGGTGAGACCCAGTACTTC. The chain uses TRBV21-1 and TRBJ2-5; the D call in the table, TRBD2, was not verified against the DNA. TRBV21-1 is a listed pseudogene. The CDR3 loop spans 11 amino acids.

The chain joins TRBV9 to TRBJ1-1; unclear D gene. The CDR3 is 12 residues long. Germline V lookup: CDR1 SGDLS, CDR2 YYNGEE. Trimming removed 4 bases from V and 10 bases from J, with 14 bases in between. The CDR3 nucleotides read TGTGCCAGCAGCTACAGTGGGGAGGGAGCTTTCTTT. Protein sequence: CASSYSGEGAFF.

The V call is TRBV5-4, the J call TRBJ2-3; D may be TRBD1 (5 bases). This CDR3 comprises 15 residues. Deletions cut 1 base from V and 0 bases from J, with 9 bases between. Germline V gene sequence: CDR1 SGHNT, CDR2 YYREEE (reference sequence). CDR3: CASSLRQSSTDTQYF. The CDR3 DNA sequence: TGTGCCAGCAGCTTGAGACAGAGCAGCACAGATACGCAGTATTTT. The whole variable domain, remainder taken from reference TRBV5-4 and TRBJ2-3, is ETGVTQSPTHLIKTRGQQVTLRCSSQSGHNTVSWYQQALGQGPQFIFQYYREEENGRGNFPPRFSGLQFPNYSSELNVNALELDDSALYLCASSLRQSSTDTQYFGPGTRLTVL.

The chain carries TRBV30 and TRBJ2-5; D is unresolved. This CDR3 has 12 residues. Germline CDR1 GTSNPN, CDR2 SVGIG (reference sequence). Between the trimmed V and J ends, which lost 4 bases and 1 base, there was a span of 7 bases. The DNA for the CDR3 is TGTGCCTGGACCCCTCGCCAAGAGACCCAGTACTTC. It specifies CAWTPRQETQYF.

Only a few counts were recorded for this clone. The chain combines TRBV14 with TRBJ1-1, with unresolved D. In germline, CDR1 is SGHDN, CDR2 FVKESK. V was clipped by 1 base and J by 1 base, with 10 bases between them. The CDR3 totals 15 residues. CDR3 protein: CASSQGNTGNTEAFF. The DNA of the CDR3 is TGTGCCAGCAGCCAAGGGAATACGGGGAACACTGAAGCTTTCTTT. Drawing the rest from reference TRBV14 and TRBJ1-1, the complete variable domain is EAGVTQFPSHSVIEKGQTVTLRCDPISGHDNLYWYRRVMGKEIKFLLHFVKESKQDESGMPNNRFLAERTGGTYSTLKVQPAELEDSGVYFCASSQGNTGNTEAFFGQGTRLTVV.